What follows are 10 T cell receptor beta chains derived from one specimen sequenced in a study of post-analysis software for immune sequencing data. Their specific antigens are unknown. Study conclusions and caveats: Comparison of patients with controls showed five TRBV segments more frequent in patients, TRBV5-6, TRBV5-1 and TRBV20-1 among them.

Unique molecular identifiers featured in each of the TCR beta cDNA libraries. TCRdb reprocessed the PCR reads with MiXCR, giving one entry per CDR3 protein. The table includes hundreds of thousands of distinct CDR3 sequences, 25% to 30% detected once. The sequenced sample was blood. The receptors here all came from a girl aged 10 to 17 with multiple sclerosis.

The chain recombines TRBV7-2 with TRBJ1-6; D remains unclear. The CDR3 contains 15 residues. Trimming took 5 bases from V and 7 from J, leaving 15 bases between them. Germline values: CDR1 SGHTA, CDR2 FQGNSA. The CDR3 is CASSPTRTANSPLHF. CDR3 nucleotides: TGTGCCAGCAGCCCGACCCGTACAGCCAATTCACCCCTCCACTTT.

The V call is TRBV20-1, the J call TRBJ2-3; D gene uncertain. Germline CDR1 DFQATT, CDR2 SNEGSKA (reference sequence). The germline V and J ends were trimmed by 7 bases and 2 bases, with 16 bases remaining between them. The CDR3 spans 14 residues. This chain's CDR3 is CSVAIDPFTDTQYF. The DNA for the CDR3 is TGCAGTGTAGCAATTGATCCATTCACAGATACGCAGTATTTT.

J is TRBJ2-7 and V is TRBV28, with 9 bases fitting TRBD1. V gave up 3 bases and J gave up 1 base; unmatched junction bases: 7. Per germline, CDR1 MDHEN and CDR2 SYDVKM. CDR3 size: 16 residues. This CDR3 is CASSFWGQGISYEQYF. The DNA of the CDR3 is TGTGCCAGCAGTTTTTGGGGACAGGGAATTTCCTACGAGCAGTACTTC.

This clonotype showed up just once. The chain uses TRBV19 and TRBJ2-3, with D possibly called TRBD1 or TRBD2 (5 bases each). The CDR3 has 14 residues. Germline CDR1 is LNHDA and CDR2 is SQIVND (reference sequence). Deletions cut 4 bases from V and 6 bases from J, with 14 bases between. DNA for the CDR3: TGTGCCAGTAGTACGGGGACGGATTGGGATACGCAGTATTTT. Translation: CASSTGTDWDTQYF.

The CDR3 is CASSQDGRNTIYF. The CDR3 DNA sequence: TGTGCCAGCAGCCAAGATGGTCGGAACACCATATATTTT. V gene TRBV3-1 combines with J gene TRBJ1-3; D unresolved. Germline-derived CDR1 and CDR2 are LGHDT and YNNKEL (reference sequence). The CDR3 loop spans 13 amino acids. Trimming took 0 bases from V and 7 from J, leaving 7 bases between them. The complete variable domain, with remaining parts taken from reference TRBV3-1 and TRBJ1-3, reads DTAVSQTPKYLVTQMGNDKSIKCEQNLGHDTMYWYKQDSKKFLKIMFSYNNKELIINETVPNRFSPKSPDKAHLNLHINSLELGDSAVYFCASSQDGRNTIYFGEGSWLTVV.

This clonotype was picked up a small number of times. The V and J genes are TRBV24-1 and TRBJ2-1; TRBD2 matches at 11 bases. Germline V lookup: CDR1 KGHDR, CDR2 SFDVKD. The ends lost 4 bases at V and 4 bases at J; junction bases unmatched: 11. The CDR3 covers 18 residues. DNA of the CDR3: TGTGCCACCAGTGACCCAAAGCCCGGGACTAGCGGTTACAATGAGCAGTTCTTC. This encodes CATSDPKPGTSGYNEQFF.

This clonotype turned up a few times. The chain joins TRBV5-6 to TRBJ2-3; 11 nucleotides align to TRBD2. V was clipped by 4 bases and J by 4 bases; unmatched bases: 8. The CDR3 is 16 residues long. Germline CDR1 reads SGHDT; CDR2 reads YYEEEE. CDR3 in DNA: TGTGCCAGCAGCCAAGCACTAGCGGGAGTATCAGATACGCAGTATTTT. It specifies CASSQALAGVSDTQYF.

This clonotype was observed many times. The genes are TRBV7-8 and TRBJ2-7, with D possibly being TRBD2 (7 bases). CDR1 is SGHVS, CDR2 FQNEAQ, per germline. With 7 bases removed from V and 4 bases from J, the gap between germline ends came to 20 bases. The CDR3 is 15 residues long. The CDR3 loop reads CASMYRAGVPYEQYF. As DNA, the CDR3 is TGTGCCAGCATGTACAGGGCGGGAGTTCCTTACGAGCAGTACTTC.

J is TRBJ2-7 and V is TRBV4-3; the match to TRBD2 covers 15 bases. The CDR3 loop spans 16 amino acids. The germline V gene encodes CDR1 LGHNA and CDR2 YSLEER. J was trimmed by 6 bases and V by 3 bases; bases with no gene match: 6. The CDR3 protein is CASSQQPGLAGGEQYF. The CDR3, as DNA: TGCGCCAGCAGCCAGCAACCGGGACTAGCGGGAGGCGAGCAGTACTTC.

This clonotype was found a few times. The DNA for the CDR3 is TGTGCCAGCAGCCCCCTGGAACGCACTATTAGCAATCAGCCCCAGCATTTT. Encoded protein: CASSPLERTISNQPQHF. J is TRBJ1-5 and V is TRBV6-2 or TRBV6-3; D unclear. The germline CDR1 and CDR2 sequences are MNHEY and SVGEGT. V lost 6 bases and J lost 0, with 18 bases in between. The CDR3 is 17 amino acids.